This TCR beta chain is drawn from a study of early T cells in non-severe SARS-CoV-2 infection. In the study overall: With bulk RNA from unsorted whole blood as input, sequencing yielded unpaired chains. Overall study results and limits: Private and CD4 specificities were missed by VDJdb matching, skewed to anti-spike CD8.

Unique molecular identifiers were affixed to single, distinct cDNA molecules. A single record per CDR3 protein comes from TCRdb applying MiXCR to the 5' RACE reads. The sample records more than 55,000 distinct CDR3 sequences, approximately 5.9% being singletons. This clonotype was detected many times. Its target is not known. Trimming removed 1 base at V and 9 bases at J, with 18 bases between. Germline V gene data show CDR1 as MDHEN and CDR2 as SYDVKM. The CDR3 is made up of 15 amino acids. The sequences come from whole blood, collected at baseline. The TCR sequence derives from an adult who was a healthcare worker with PCR-confirmed SARS-CoV-2 infection or an uninfected control (not recorded which). The V and J genes are TRBV28 and TRBJ1-1; a possible D gene is TRBD1 (6 bases). CDR3 sequence: CASSLSRDRPLKAFF. The CDR3 DNA reads TGTGCCAGCAGTTTATCCCGAGACAGGCCCCTGAAAGCTTTCTTT.